This T cell receptor beta chain was identified in a study of T cell repertoires in cytomegalovirus infection. This clonotype was detected only a few times. What it recognizes is unknown. Per the germline V gene, CDR1 is SEHNR and CDR2 is FQNEAQ (reference sequence). There are 19 residues in the CDR3. The V and J ends lost 0 bases and 0 bases, in that order; junction bases with no gene match: 13. Each CDR3 protein gets one entry after TCRdb re-called the reads with MiXCR. This repertoire shows around 770,000 distinct CDR3 sequences, roughly 28% found once; its top ten account for about an eighth. The chain carries TRBV7-9 and TRBJ1-1; 7 bases are a match to TRBD1. The TCR sequence derives from a human donor in good health (CMV status not recorded). Some clones in this sample may be carry-over from other donors' samples. Sequenced here: cultured CD8+ T cells from PBMCs, sampled from culture after CMV antigen stimulation. CDR3 sequence (DNA): TGTGCCAGCAGCTTAGCGAGGGGGCAGGGTGGAAACCTGAACACTGAAGCTTTCTTT. This sequence encodes CASSLARGQGGNLNTEAFF.